Listed here is a single T cell receptor beta chain. Its target is unknown. This CDR3 spans 15 amino acids. V was shortened by 0 bases and J by 1 base, with 9 bases between the two germline ends. CDR1 is ENHRY, CDR2 SYGVKD, per germline. This record belongs to a study of blood T cells in healthy people across ages. Study findings and constraints: Long-lived and aged donors differed, with more naive CD4+ cells and higher diversity in the long-lived.

Then a second PCR, running about 6 to 11 cycles, was carried out with a sample-barcoded 5' primer and a J-beta primer mix. TCRdb called the 5' RACE reads again in MiXCR, with one record for every CDR3 protein. The sample consists of approximately 2,000,000 distinct CDR3 sequences, around 40% of them appearing once. Sequenced sample: blood. The source is a human donor in good health. The chain uses TRBV10-3 and TRBJ2-5, with D perhaps TRBD1 or TRBD2 (6 bases each). The CDR3 loop reads CAISESGGSQETQYF. The CDR3 region has the DNA TGTGCCATCAGTGAGTCAGGGGGGTCCCAAGAGACCCAGTACTTC.